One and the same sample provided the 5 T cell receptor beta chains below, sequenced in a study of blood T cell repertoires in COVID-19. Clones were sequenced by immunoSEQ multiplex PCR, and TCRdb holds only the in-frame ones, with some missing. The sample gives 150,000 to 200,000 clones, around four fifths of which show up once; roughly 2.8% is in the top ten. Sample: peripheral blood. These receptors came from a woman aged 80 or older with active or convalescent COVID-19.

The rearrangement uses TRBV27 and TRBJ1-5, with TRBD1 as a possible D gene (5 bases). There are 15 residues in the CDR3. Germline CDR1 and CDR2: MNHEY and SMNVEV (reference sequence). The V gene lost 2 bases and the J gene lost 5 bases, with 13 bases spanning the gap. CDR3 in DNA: TGTGCCAGCAGTTTACGGGGACTCCCAGATCAGCCCCAGCATTTT. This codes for CASSLRGLPDQPQHF.

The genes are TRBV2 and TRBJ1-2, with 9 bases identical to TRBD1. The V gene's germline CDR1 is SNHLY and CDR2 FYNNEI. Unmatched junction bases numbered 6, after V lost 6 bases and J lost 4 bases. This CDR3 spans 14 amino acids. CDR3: CASRRQGGSYGYTF. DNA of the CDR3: TGTGCCAGCAGACGACAGGGGGGCAGCTATGGCTACACCTTC.

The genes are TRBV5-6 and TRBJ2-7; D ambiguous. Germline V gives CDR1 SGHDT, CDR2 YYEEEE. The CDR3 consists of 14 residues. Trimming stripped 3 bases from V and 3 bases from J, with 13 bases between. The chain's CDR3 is CASSSLAGNYEQYF. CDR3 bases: TGTGCCAGCAGCTCGCTCGCAGGAAACTACGAGCAGTACTTC.

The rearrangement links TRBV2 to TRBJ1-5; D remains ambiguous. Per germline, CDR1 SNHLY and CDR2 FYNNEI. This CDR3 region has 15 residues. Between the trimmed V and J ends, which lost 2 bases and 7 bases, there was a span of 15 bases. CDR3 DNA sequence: TGTGCCAGCAGTGAACTAGTGTTGAGCACGCAGCCCCAGCATTTT. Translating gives CASSELVLSTQPQHF.

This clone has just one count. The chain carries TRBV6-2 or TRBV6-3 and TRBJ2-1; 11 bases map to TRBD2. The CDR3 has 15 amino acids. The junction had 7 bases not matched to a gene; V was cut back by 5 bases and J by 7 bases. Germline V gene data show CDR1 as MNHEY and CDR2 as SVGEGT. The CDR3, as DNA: TGTGCCAGCAGTCGTAGCGGGGGGGCCTTGAATGAGCAGTTCTTC. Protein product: CASSRSGGALNEQFF.